This entry is about one T cell receptor beta chain. It lacks a known antigen. The record has no base qualities; no much larger clone is one base away. The germline V gene (reference sequence) provides CDR1 DFQATT and CDR2 SNEGSKA. Measured from the cysteine to the phenylalanine, the CDR3 is 13 residues long. The retained sequence is limited to the CDR3, 39 bases, with the frame set at the first base. From V the trimming removes 4 bases and from J it removes 3 bases, while the gene matches leave 5 bases of the junction unaccounted for. This specimen comes from a study of T cells after yellow fever vaccination (dated 2019 in TCRdb). In the study overall: The SMART-Seq v4 Ultra Low Input RNA kit was used to prepare libraries from fractions with low cell numbers. The cohort comprised two healthy male donors, one aged 18 to 30 and one aged 30 to 40 years. Blood was drawn at multiple timepoints before and after primary and secondary immunization, with bulk PBMC replicates and cell subsets isolated. To track T-cell clones before and after primary and booster YFV17D yellow fever vaccination, bulk TCR alpha and beta repertoires were sequenced longitudinally.

The instrument given in TCRdb is Illumina NovaSeq 6000. TCR cDNA was synthesized by 5'RACE template switching, which introduced a universal primer site and unique molecular identifiers. cDNA synthesis was primed from both the TCR alpha and TCR beta constant segments. Library amplification used two PCR steps, and the second PCR step added sample barcodes and sequencing adapters. Sequencing of the libraries was done on either Illumina HiSeq 2500 (2x100 bp) or NovaSeq (2x150 bp). The authors' pipeline ran thus. Reads were demultiplexed and collapsed into UMI consensus sequences with MIGEC, and V(D)J alignment was performed with MiXCR. Clonotypes responding to the vaccine were identified with edgeR on replicate PBMC samples, with the criteria of FDR below 0.01 and a log2 fold change above 5 up to day 15. CD4 or CD8 identity was assigned to each bulk clonotype according to whether the clonotype was present at higher abundance in the sequenced CD4 repertoire or the sequenced CD8 repertoire. In TCRdb, the public reads were trimmed at Q25 with fastp and aligned with MiXCR, with productive beta chains retained. Every entry covers one CDR3 protein and lists the most common genes and DNA from its rows. TCRdb's processing, not the authors' own work, is the source of the V and J calls. Present in this sample are about 310,000 distinct CDR3 sequences, less than 4.5% of which were seen just once. Of the sample, around 24% is held by the ten largest clones.

The treatment or condition label of this sample denotes: live attenuated yellow fever vaccine strain. At every blood-draw timepoint, two biological replicates of bulk PBMCs were collected. PBMCs were isolated from peripheral blood using a standard Ficoll-Paque protocol. RNA was extracted with TriZol from bulk PBMCs, CD4 and CD8 fractions, and dextramer-positive and dextramer-negative fractions. Results the study describes overall, beyond this receptor: A small share of clonotypes occurred in both CD4 and CD8 compartments, likely arising from convergent recombination. Compared with the primary T-cell response, the secondary T-cell response was faster but weaker, reaching its peak on day 5 rather than on day 15. The study included only a couple of donors, which limits how far the findings can be generalized. Most clones expanded after primary vaccination were re-detected after the booster (96% of CD4 and roughly 87% of CD8), suggesting broad memory maintenance. FACS-sorted repertoires could contain abundant contaminating clonotypes from the bulk population, so computational filtering was required.

Source: PBMCs, taken on the day of the yellow fever booster vaccination. Recombination connected TRBV20-1 to TRBJ2-7; the central 8 bases match TRBD1. The sequence was obtained from a man between 18 and 29 years old who received the YFV17D yellow fever vaccine. The DNA reads as follows: TGCAGTGCTAAACACAGGGGGAACTACGAGCAGTACTTC. Protein translation: CSAKHRGNYEQYF.